This TCR beta chain derives from a study of T cell responses to AZD1222 COVID-19 vaccine. Study results and limitations: CD4 TCRs linked to vaccination spanned spike, dominating at 160-218 and 743-854. Only six or seven AZD1222 recipients were seropositive at baseline. Without day 14 samples, only post-peak T cell repertoires were studied.

A remark on this clone: Its antigen is currently unknown.

TCRdb keeps only in-frame clones here, not all; method: immunoSEQ multiplex PCR. The data contain over 100,000 clones, approximately 94% of them singletons. The sequence was collected from an adult in good health. The specimen comprised peripheral blood, sampled on day 0 of AZD1222 vaccination.

The CDR3 here is CAISESAAPSSYNSPLHF. CDR3 coding DNA: TGTGCCATCAGTGAGTCTGCAGCCCCAAGCTCCTATAATTCACCCCTCCACTTT. V usage is TRBV10-3 and J usage is TRBJ1-6; D gene uncertain. Germline-derived CDR1 and CDR2 are ENHRY and SYGVKD. Trimming pared 0 bases from V and 0 bases from J, leaving 12 bases between. The CDR3 runs 18 residues.